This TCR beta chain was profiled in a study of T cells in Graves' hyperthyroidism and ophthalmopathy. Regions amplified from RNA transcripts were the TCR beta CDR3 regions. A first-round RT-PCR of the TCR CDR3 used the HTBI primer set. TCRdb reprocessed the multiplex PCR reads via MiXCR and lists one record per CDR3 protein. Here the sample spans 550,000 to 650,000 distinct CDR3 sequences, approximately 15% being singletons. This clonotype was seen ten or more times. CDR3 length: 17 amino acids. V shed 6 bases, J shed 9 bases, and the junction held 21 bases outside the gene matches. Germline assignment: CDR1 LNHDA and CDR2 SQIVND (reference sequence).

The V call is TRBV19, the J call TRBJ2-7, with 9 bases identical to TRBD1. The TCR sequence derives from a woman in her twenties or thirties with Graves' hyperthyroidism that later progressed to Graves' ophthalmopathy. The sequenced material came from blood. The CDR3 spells CASRKIQTGQGSSAQYF. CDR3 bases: TGTGCCAGTAGGAAAATACAAACGGGACAGGGTTCGTCCGCGCAGTACTTC.